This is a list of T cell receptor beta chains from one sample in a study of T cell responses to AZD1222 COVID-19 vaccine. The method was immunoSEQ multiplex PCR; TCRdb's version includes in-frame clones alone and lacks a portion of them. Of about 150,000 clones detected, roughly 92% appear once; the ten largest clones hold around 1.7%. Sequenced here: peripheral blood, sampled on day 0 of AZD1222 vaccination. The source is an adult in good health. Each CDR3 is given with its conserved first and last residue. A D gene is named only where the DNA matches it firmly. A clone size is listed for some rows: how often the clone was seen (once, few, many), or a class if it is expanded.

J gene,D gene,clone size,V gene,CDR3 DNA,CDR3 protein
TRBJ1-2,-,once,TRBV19,TGTGCCAGTACTCCCCCCGGGGGGGGTCATGGCTACACCTTC,CASTPPGGGHGYTF
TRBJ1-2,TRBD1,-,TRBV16,TGTGCCAGCAGCCAATCGCCAGGGGGTAACTATGGCTACACCTTC,CASSQSPGGNYGYTF
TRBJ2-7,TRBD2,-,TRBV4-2,TGTGCCAGCAGCCAAGACGTCCTAGCGGGGGTCTCCGAGCAGTACTTC,CASSQDVLAGVSEQYF
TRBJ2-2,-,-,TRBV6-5,TGTGCCATTCGCGGCGGGACGAACACCGGGGAGCTGTTTTTT,CAIRGGTNTGELFF
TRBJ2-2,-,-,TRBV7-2,TGTGCCAGCAGCGACACGCTTATAGCGGCACGGGCCGGGGAGCTGTTTTTT,CASSDTLIAARAGELFF
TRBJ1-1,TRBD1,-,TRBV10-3,TGTGCCATCAGGAACAGGGGGAACATGAACACTGAAGCTTTCTTT,CAIRNRGNMNTEAFF
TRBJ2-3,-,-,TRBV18,TGTGCCAGCTCACCAGGACAGCTCACAGATACGCAGTATTTT,CASSPGQLTDTQYF
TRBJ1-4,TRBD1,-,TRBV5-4,TGTGCCGGAACGGACAGGGGGGTTGAAAAACTGTTTTTT,CAGTDRGVEKLFF
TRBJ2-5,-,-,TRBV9,TGTGCCAGCAGCGTAGGCAGGGGTGGAGGAGAGACCCAGTACTTC,CASSVGRGGGETQYF
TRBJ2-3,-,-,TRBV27,TGTGCCAGCAGCACCGGCTGGCTAGCGAATACGCAGTATTTT,CASSTGWLANTQYF
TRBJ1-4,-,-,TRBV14,TGTGCCAGCAGCCAATGGGTAGGGGAAAAACTGTTTTTT,CASSQWVGEKLFF
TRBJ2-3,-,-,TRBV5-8,TGTGCCAGCAGCTTGGCCGGTGGGAGAGGGGCAGATACGCAGTATTTT,CASSLAGGRGADTQYF
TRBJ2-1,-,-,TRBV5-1,TGCGCCAGCAGCTTGGGACAGGGCGGCGGGAGTGATGAGCAGTTCTTC,CASSLGQGGGSDEQFF
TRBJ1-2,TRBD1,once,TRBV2,TGTGCCAGCAGTGATTGGCAGGGGGCTTTGGGAGGCTACACCTTC,CASSDWQGALGGYTF
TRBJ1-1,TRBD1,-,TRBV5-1,TGCGCCAGCAGCTTACGGACAGGGTCCACTGAAGCTTTCTTT,CASSLRTGSTEAFF
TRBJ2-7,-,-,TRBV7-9,TGTGCCAGCAGTCGACAGTACGAGCAGTACTTC,CASSRQYEQYF
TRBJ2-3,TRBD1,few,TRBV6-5,TGTGCCAGCAGGATTGACAGGGGAAGCACAGATACGCAGTATTTT,CASRIDRGSTDTQYF
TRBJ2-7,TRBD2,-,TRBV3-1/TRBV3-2,TGTGCCAGCAGTCGAGGTAGCGGGGGTTCCTACGAGCAGTACTTC,CASSRGSGGSYEQYF
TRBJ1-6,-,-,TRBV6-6,TGTGCCAGCAGTTACGACGAAGGGTCACCCCTCCACTTT,CASSYDEGSPLHF
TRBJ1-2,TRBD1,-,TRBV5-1,TGCGCCAGCAGCCCTGGACAGGGTGTATACTACACCTTC,CASSPGQGVYYTF
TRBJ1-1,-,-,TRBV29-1,TGCAGCGTCTCGGGACGGACGAACACTGAAGCTTTCTTT,CSVSGRTNTEAFF
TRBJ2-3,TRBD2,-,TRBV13,TGTGCCAGCAGTCAACGGACTAGCGGCCTCACAGATACGCAGTATTTT,CASSQRTSGLTDTQYF
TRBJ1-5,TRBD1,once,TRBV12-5,TGTGCTAGTGGCCAAGGGGGCGGTCAGCCCCAGCATTTT,CASGQGGGQPQHF
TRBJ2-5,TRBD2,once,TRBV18,TGTGCCAGCTCAGCAGCGGGGGGCGAAGAGACCCAGTACTTC,CASSAAGGEETQYF
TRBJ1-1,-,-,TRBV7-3,TGTGCCAGCAGCTTAGGTGGTAGGCTCACTGAAGCTTTCTTT,CASSLGGRLTEAFF
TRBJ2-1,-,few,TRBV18,TGTGCCAGCTCACCTCGGACCCGTGGGTTCTACAATGAGCAGTTCTTC,CASSPRTRGFYNEQFF
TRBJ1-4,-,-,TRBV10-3,TGTGCCATCAGTGAGGGTGATGAGGGTGAAAAACTGTTTTTT,CAISEGDEGEKLFF
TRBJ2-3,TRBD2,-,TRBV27,TGTGCCAGCAGTTTCCTAGCGGGGGGGCCCGCAGATACGCAGTATTTT,CASSFLAGGPADTQYF
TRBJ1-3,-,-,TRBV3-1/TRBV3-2,TGTGCCAGCAGCCAAGGGGACACTGGAAACACCATATATTTT,CASSQGDTGNTIYF
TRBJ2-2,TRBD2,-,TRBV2,TGTGCCACCACCAGGAGCGGGACGAACACCGGGGAGCTGTTTTTT,CATTRSGTNTGELFF
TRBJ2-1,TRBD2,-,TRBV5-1,TGCGCCAGCAGCTTGAAGGGACTAGCGCTCTCGGTTGTGGCCAATGAGCAGTTCTTC,CASSLKGLALSVVANEQFF
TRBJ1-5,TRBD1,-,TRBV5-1,TGCGCCAGCAGCTTGGACCAGGGGGGCCAGCCCCAGCATTTT,CASSLDQGGQPQHF
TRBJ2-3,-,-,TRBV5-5,TGTGCCAGCAGCAGGTCGGGAACAGATACGCAGTATTTT,CASSRSGTDTQYF